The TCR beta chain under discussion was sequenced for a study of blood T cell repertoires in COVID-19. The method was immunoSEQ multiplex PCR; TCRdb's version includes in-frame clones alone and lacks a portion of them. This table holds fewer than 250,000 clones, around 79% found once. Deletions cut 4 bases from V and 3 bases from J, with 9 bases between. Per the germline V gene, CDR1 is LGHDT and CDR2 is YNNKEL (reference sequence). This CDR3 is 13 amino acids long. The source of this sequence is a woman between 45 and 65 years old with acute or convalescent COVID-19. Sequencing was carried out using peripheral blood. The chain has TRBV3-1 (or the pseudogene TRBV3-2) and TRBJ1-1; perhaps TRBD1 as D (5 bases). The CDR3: CASSLGGDTEAFF. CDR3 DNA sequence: TGTGCCAGCAGCCTGGGGGGGGACACTGAAGCTTTCTTT.